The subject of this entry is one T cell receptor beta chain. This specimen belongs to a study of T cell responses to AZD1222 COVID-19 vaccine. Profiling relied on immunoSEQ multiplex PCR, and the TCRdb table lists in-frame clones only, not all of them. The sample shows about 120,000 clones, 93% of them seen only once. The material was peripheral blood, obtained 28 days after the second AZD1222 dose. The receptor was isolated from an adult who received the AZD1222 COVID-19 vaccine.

CDR3 sequence (DNA): TGCAGTGCAAGTACAGGGAGTTGGTCGCGGGGCTACACCTTC. It encodes CSASTGSWSRGYTF. This chain uses TRBV20-1 with TRBJ1-2; possible D gene TRBD1, 6 bases. CDR1 and CDR2 (germline): DFQATT, SNEGSKA (reference sequence). The CDR3 covers 14 residues. The V end lost 6 bases, the J end lost 8 bases, and 22 bases lay between the germline ends.